The 30 T cell receptor beta chains below were found in one sample sequenced in a study of identical twins. TCRdb reprocessed the 5' RACE reads via MiXCR and lists one record per CDR3 protein. The data contain about 220,000 distinct CDR3 sequences, approximately 5.9% of them singletons. In addition, the sample was reused for a study of T cells expressing NK-cell markers.

Material for sequencing was CD8+ T cells sorted from blood. Receptor source: a woman aged 18 to 35 in good health.

This clonotype turned up a few times. The chain employs TRBV27 and TRBJ2-5, with D unclear. The germline V gene encodes CDR1 MNHEY and CDR2 SMNVEV (reference sequence). V lost 8 bases and J 2 bases, leaving 6 bases between the germline ends. The CDR3 contains 11 residues. The chain's CDR3 is CASFSQETQYF. CDR3 nucleotides: TGTGCCAGCTTTTCTCAAGAGACCCAGTACTTC.

This clonotype was observed a handful of times. The chain has TRBV9 and TRBJ2-7; D not certain. The CDR3 loop spans 13 amino acids. The ends were cut back, 4 bases at V and 4 bases at J, with 12 bases in the middle. Germline loops: CDR1 SGDLS, CDR2 YYNGEE. The CDR3 region is CASSPPRGYEQYF. CDR3 DNA: TGTGCCAGCAGCCCCCCCCGCGGATACGAGCAGTACTTC. The full variable domain, completed using reference TRBV9 and TRBJ2-7, is DSGVTQTPKHLITATGQRVTLRCSPRSGDLSVYWYQQSLDQGLQFLIQYYNGEERAKGNILERFSAQQFPDLHSELNLSSLELGDSALYFCASSPPRGYEQYFGPGTRLTVT.

This sequence joins TRBV6-5 and TRBJ1-5; D might be TRBD1 (6 bases). With 0 bases removed from V and 5 bases from J, the gap between germline ends came to 8 bases. The V gene's germline CDR1 is MNHEY and CDR2 SVGAGI. CDR3 length: 14 amino acids. This CDR3 is CASSYSTGDQPQHF. The CDR3 DNA follows: TGTGCCAGCAGTTACTCGACAGGCGATCAGCCCCAGCATTTT.

This clonotype turned up a few times. The V call is TRBV6-2 or TRBV6-3, the J call TRBJ2-5; no firm D call. Germline V CDR1 and CDR2: MNHEY, SVGEGT. The V end lost 0 bases, the J end lost 5 bases, and 10 bases lay between the germline ends. CDR3 length equals 14 residues. The CDR3 region has the DNA TGTGCCAGCAGTTACTCGATGTTGTACGAGACCCAGTACTTC. Translation gives CASSYSMLYETQYF.

This rearrangement joins TRBV7-9 to TRBJ2-1, with unresolved D. Trimming cost V 2 bases and J 8 bases, with 7 bases left between them. The CDR3 runs to 12 residues. Germline-derived CDR1 and CDR2 are SEHNR and FQNEAQ (reference sequence). The CDR3 spells CASSLKVDEQFF. The CDR3 bases are TGTGCCAGCAGCTTAAAGGTGGATGAGCAGTTCTTC.

This clonotype appeared many times. V is TRBV7-8 and J is TRBJ2-1; 8 bases match TRBD2. From germline, CDR1 is SGHVS and CDR2 FQNEAQ. CDR3 length equals 14 residues. Trimming removed 1 base from V and 9 bases from J; junction bases left unmatched: 5. The CDR3 spells CASSLVGLGSEQFF. CDR3 coding DNA: TGTGCCAGCAGCTTAGTGGGACTAGGGAGTGAGCAGTTCTTC.

This clonotype has only a few counts. The chain joins TRBV28 to TRBJ2-7; 7 positions match TRBD1. V was pared by 3 bases and J by 3 bases, with 5 bases of the junction left unmatched. Germline-derived CDR1 and CDR2 are MDHEN and SYDVKM. The CDR3 has 14 amino acids. The DNA for the CDR3 is TGTGCCAGCAGTTTTGGGACAGAACACTACGAGCAGTACTTC. Its translation: CASSFGTEHYEQYF. Full variable domain (outside the CDR3, taken from reference TRBV28 and TRBJ2-7): DVKVTQSSRYLVKRTGEKVFLECVQDMDHENMFWYRQDPGLGLRLIYFSYDVKMKEKGDIPEGYSVSREKKERFSLILESASTNQTSMYLCASSFGTEHYEQYFGPGTRLTVT.

This clonotype has more than one count but fewer than ten. The chain uses TRBV7-9 and TRBJ1-1; 7 positions agree with TRBD1. This CDR3 has 16 amino acids. Germline V gives CDR1 SEHNR, CDR2 FQNEAQ (reference sequence). CDR3 residues: CAQNLPETGSLTEAFF. In DNA, the CDR3 is TGTGCGCAAAACTTGCCAGAGACAGGGTCGTTGACTGAAGCTTTCTTT.

Many counts were recorded for this clonotype. The V and J genes are TRBV13 and TRBJ1-5; tentative D call: TRBD1 (6 bases). Germline V lookup: CDR1 PRHDT, CDR2 FYEKMQ (reference sequence). V lost 0 bases, J lost 7 bases, and 10 bases lay in between. The CDR3 length is 14 residues. The CDR3 nucleotides are TGTGCCAGCAGCTTAGGGACAGGAGGACAGCCCCAGCATTTT. Amino acid sequence: CASSLGTGGQPQHF. The full variable domain, its missing parts supplied by reference TRBV13 and TRBJ1-5, is AAGVIQSPRHLIKEKRETATLKCYPIPRHDTVYWYQQGPGQDPQFLISFYEKMQSDKGSIPDRFSAQQFSDYHSELNMSSLELGDSALYFCASSLGTGGQPQHFGDGTRLSIL.

The chain combines TRBV19 with TRBJ2-5; 9 bases match TRBD1. Germline CDR1 reads LNHDA; CDR2 reads SQIVND (reference sequence). The CDR3 consists of 15 residues. V gave up 7 bases and J gave up 5 bases; unmatched junction bases: 11. Here the CDR3 DNA reads TGTGCCAGTAACCCGGGGACAGGGCATGCGGAGACCCAGTACTTC. Translation: CASNPGTGHAETQYF.

In its sample, this clonotype was seen a few times. This chain joins TRBV29-1 and TRBJ2-3; TRBD2 might be the D (6 bases). V gave up 5 bases and J gave up 10 bases, with 10 bases separating them. The CDR3 runs 10 residues. The germline V gene encodes CDR1 SQVTM and CDR2 ANQGSEA. CDR3 nucleotides: TGCAGCGTTTTCCGACTAGCGCAGTATTTT. Translation: CSVFRLAQYF.

This clonotype was observed at least ten times. The rearrangement uses TRBV12-3 or TRBV12-4 and TRBJ1-2, with a possible D match to TRBD1 (5 bases). Between the trimmed V and J ends, which lost 3 bases and 5 bases, there was a span of 7 bases. The CDR3 is 12 amino acids. This chain's CDR3 is CASSLTEYGYTF. CDR3 coding DNA: TGTGCCAGCAGTTTGACAGAGTATGGCTACACCTTC.

This clonotype was counted only a few times. This chain joins TRBV20-1 and TRBJ2-7; 9 nucleotides align to TRBD1. From germline, CDR1 is DFQATT and CDR2 SNEGSKA (reference sequence). Germline trimming cut 5 bases from V and 7 bases from J; bases unmatched to any gene: 12. There are 14 residues in the CDR3. DNA of the CDR3: TGCAGTGCTCTCGGACAGGGGATTGTTCTTGAGCAGTACTTC. It is translated as CSALGQGIVLEQYF.

This clonotype was recorded a few times. This rearrangement joins TRBV7-3 to TRBJ2-1; TRBD2 might be the D (7 bases). The length of the CDR3 is 17 residues. The germline CDR1 and CDR2 sequences are SGHTA and FQGTGA. V was cut by 5 bases and J by 6 bases, with 23 bases left in between. CDR3: CASSPLGGRDAINEQFF. Written as DNA, the CDR3 is TGTGCCAGCAGCCCGTTGGGGGGGCGAGATGCTATCAATGAGCAGTTCTTC.

This clonotype was seen many times. The rearrangement joins TRBV5-6 to TRBJ2-1, with D possibly being TRBD2 (6 bases). In germline, CDR1 is SGHDT, CDR2 YYEEEE. There are 14 residues in the CDR3. The ends were cut back, 4 bases at V and 1 base at J, with 9 bases in the middle. CDR3 DNA: TGTGCCAGCAGCCCGGGGGAGTCCTACAATGAGCAGTTCTTC. Amino acids: CASSPGESYNEQFF. The entire variable domain, with the rest obtained from reference TRBV5-6 and TRBJ2-1, is as follows: DAGVTQSPTHLIKTRGQQVTLRCSPKSGHDTVSWYQQALGQGPQFIFQYYEEEERQRGNFPDRFSGHQFPNYSSELNVNALLLGDSALYLCASSPGESYNEQFFGPGTRLTVL.

This clonotype was picked up many times. The CDR3 sequence is CASSPTGGGSYNEQFF. The CDR3 DNA reads as TGTGCCAGCAGCCCCACAGGGGGGGGCTCCTACAATGAGCAGTTCTTC. The V call is TRBV3-1, the J call TRBJ2-1; the D gene is possibly TRBD1 (8 bases). CDR1 and CDR2 from the germline V gene are LGHDT and YNNKEL (reference sequence). The CDR3 runs to 16 residues. V gave up 4 bases and J gave up 0 bases, with 13 bases separating them.

This clonotype was found a few times. The chain joins TRBV25-1 to TRBJ1-1, with D tentatively TRBD1 (5 bases). Trimming cost V 4 bases and J 3 bases, with 12 bases left between them. The CDR3 has 14 residues. The V gene's germline CDR1 is MGHDK and CDR2 SYGVNS. The CDR3: CASSGRGSYTEAFF. Here the CDR3 DNA reads TGTGCCAGCAGTGGCCGGGGGAGTTACACTGAAGCTTTCTTT.

The chain couples TRBV9 to TRBJ2-7, with D perhaps matching TRBD2 (5 bases). The CDR3 is 15 amino acids. Germline loops: CDR1 SGDLS, CDR2 YYNGEE. Trimming shortened V by 0 bases and J by 3 bases, and 13 bases separated the two germline ends. The DNA for the CDR3 is TGTGCCAGCAGCGTAGGATGGGGAGAGGGCTACGAGCAGTACTTC. Amino acid sequence: CASSVGWGEGYEQYF.

This clonotype was recorded many times. The chain recombines TRBV14 with TRBJ2-7; no reliable D call. This CDR3 has 14 residues. From germline, CDR1 is SGHDN and CDR2 FVKESK. Trimming pared 5 bases from V and 6 bases from J, leaving 17 bases between. For the CDR3, the DNA is TGTGCCAGCAGCGCTACCAATAGACGTATCGAGCAGTACTTC. Its translation: CASSATNRRIEQYF. The full variable domain, completed using reference TRBV14 and TRBJ2-7, is EAGVTQFPSHSVIEKGQTVTLRCDPISGHDNLYWYRRVMGKEIKFLLHFVKESKQDESGMPNNRFLAERTGGTYSTLKVQPAELEDSGVYFCASSATNRRIEQYFGPGTRLTVT.

The CDR3 reads CASSQYYGLVSDEQFF. CDR3 nucleotides: TGCGCCAGCAGCCAATACTATGGACTAGTCAGCGATGAGCAGTTCTTC. This chain uses TRBV4-3 with TRBJ2-1; 7 positions match TRBD2. V lost 2 bases and J lost 8; bases outside the gene matches: 12. The CDR3 length is 16 residues. Germline V gene data show CDR1 as LGHNA and CDR2 as YSLEER.

V usage is TRBV7-9 and J usage is TRBJ1-2; unclear D gene. The CDR3 spans 16 residues. Trimming left V 5 bases short and J 3 bases short, with 19 bases between. Germline assignment: CDR1 SEHNR and CDR2 FQNEAQ (reference sequence). The chain's CDR3 is CASSALKFGEDYGYTF. As DNA, the CDR3 is TGTGCCAGCAGCGCCCTTAAATTCGGGGAGGACTATGGCTACACCTTC.

The chain couples TRBV6-2 or TRBV6-3 to TRBJ2-5; TRBD2 agrees at 10 bases. This CDR3 has 15 residues. Germline V gene data show CDR1 as MNHEY and CDR2 as SVGEGT. The ends lost 8 bases at V and 4 bases at J; junction bases unmatched: 10. In DNA form, the CDR3 reads TGTGCCAGCGTCATAGCGGGGGGATTGTCAGAGACCCAGTACTTC. Translated, it gives CASVIAGGLSETQYF.

This clonotype was counted at least ten times. The V gene is TRBV7-9, the J gene TRBJ2-1, with TRBD1 as a possible D gene (6 bases). Germline lookup yields CDR1 SEHNR and CDR2 FQNEAQ (reference sequence). The CDR3 length is 16 residues. V lost 5 bases, J lost 0 bases, and 14 bases lay in between. The CDR3 reads CASSGPTGSSYNEQFF. The CDR3 nucleotides read TGTGCCAGCAGCGGTCCCACAGGGAGCTCCTACAATGAGCAGTTCTTC.

This clonotype was detected many times. The chain recombines TRBV12-3 or TRBV12-4 with TRBJ2-7; D gene unclear. Trimming removed 5 bases at V and 4 bases at J, with 9 bases between. There are 12 residues in the CDR3. CDR3 DNA: TGTGCCAGCAGTACCAACAGTTACGAGCAGTACTTC. Translating gives CASSTNSYEQYF.

In this sample, this clonotype turned up a few times. The gene calls are TRBV7-9 and TRBJ1-1, with 8 bases fitting TRBD1. This CDR3 is 16 amino acids long. Per the germline V gene, CDR1 is SEHNR and CDR2 is FQNEAQ (reference sequence). Losses at the gene ends were 4 bases for V and 4 bases for J; bases not matched to a gene: 11. The chain's CDR3 is CASSSTGTGPSTEAFF. The CDR3 nucleotides read TGTGCCAGCAGCTCCACCGGGACAGGTCCGAGCACTGAAGCTTTCTTT.

The chain has TRBV11-2 and TRBJ2-5, with D possibly being TRBD1 or TRBD2 (5 bases each). Per germline, CDR1 SGHAT and CDR2 FQNNGV. Trimming cost V 6 bases and J 5 bases, with 16 bases left between them. The CDR3 consists of 14 residues. The CDR3 DNA sequence: TGTGCCAGCAGTCTATGGGACGGATCGGAGACCCAGTACTTC. Its protein product is CASSLWDGSETQYF.

This clonotype was seen many times. The CDR3 spells CASSLALTGELFF. In nucleotides, the CDR3 is TGTGCCAGCAGCTTAGCTCTCACCGGGGAGCTGTTTTTT. The rearrangement links TRBV7-6 to TRBJ2-2; no reliable D call. The length of the CDR3 is 13 residues. Looked up from germline, CDR1 is SGHVS and CDR2 is FNYEAQ. Trimming cost V 0 bases and J 4 bases, with 3 bases left between them.

This rearrangement joins TRBV7-8 to TRBJ2-6; D ambiguous. CDR1 is SGHVS and CDR2 is FQNEAQ in the germline V gene. Trimming took off 3 bases at V and 2 bases at J, with 17 bases between the two ends. The CDR3 spans 18 residues. CDR3 sequence: CASSFARLSYTGANVLTF. CDR3 bases: TGTGCCAGCAGCTTCGCGCGCCTCTCTTATACTGGGGCCAACGTCCTGACTTTC.

The genes are TRBV5-1 and TRBJ2-3; D perhaps matches TRBD1 (6 bases). Trimming took off 0 bases at V and 2 bases at J, with 10 bases between the two ends. The CDR3 consists of 15 residues. Germline loops: CDR1 SGHRS, CDR2 YFSETQ. CDR3 sequence: CASSLAGTPTDTQYF. For the CDR3, the DNA is TGCGCCAGCAGCTTGGCCGGGACACCCACAGATACGCAGTATTTT.

This clonotype showed up just a few times. V is TRBV19 and J is TRBJ2-7; D uncertain. This CDR3 is 14 amino acids long. CDR1 is LNHDA and CDR2 is SQIVND in the germline V gene (reference sequence). V was cut by 5 bases and J by 5 bases, with 16 bases left in between. CDR3 bases: TGTGCCAGTAGTTCCGGCCTATGGAGTCACGAGCAGTACTTC. This codes for CASSSGLWSHEQYF.